This is a list of T cell receptor beta chains from one sample in a study of shared clonotypes between healthy human individuals. Assay used: immunoSEQ multiplex PCR; TCRdb lists only in-frame clones, some missing. Here the sample spans approximately 2.5 million clones, approximately 94% being singletons. Sequenced input: naive CD4+ T cells from PBMCs. Every receptor here comes from a man aged 18 to 29 in good health. Some clones in this sample may be carry-over from other donors' samples. Both conserved end residues are part of each CDR3. A D gene is named only where the DNA matches it firmly. Only some rows state a clone size, as once, few, many or a class for expanded clones.

clone_size j_call v_call d_call cdr3_nt cdr3_aa
. TRBJ1-2 TRBV29-1 . TGCACCGTGCGGGATTACAACTATGGCTACACCTTC CTVRDYNYGYTF
. TRBJ2-5 TRBV6-8 TRBD2 TGTGCCAGCCGGGGGGGCCAAGAGACCCAGTACTTC CASRGGQETQYF
. TRBJ1-5 TRBV9 TRBD1 TGTGCCAGCAGCGCCGGGACAGGGGCCGGCCAGCCCCAGCATTTT CASSAGTGAGQPQHF
. TRBJ1-5 TRBV30 . TGTGCCTGGGCAGGGTCGAGCAATCAGCCCCAGCATTTT CAWAGSSNQPQHF
. TRBJ2-4 TRBV15 . TGTGCCACCAGCCCGGGTGGGGGATTAGCCAAAAACATTCAGTACTTC CATSPGGGLAKNIQYF
. TRBJ2-7 TRBV27 . TGTGCCAGCAGTTTCGTGGGAGGACAGATGGTCTACGAGCAGTACTTC CASSFVGGQMVYEQYF
. TRBJ1-1 TRBV7-9 . TGTGCCAGCAGCCTCGTTAACACTGAAGCTTTCTTT CASSLVNTEAFF
. TRBJ1-1 TRBV14 . TGTGCCAGCAGCCAAGGGGGCTACACTGAAGCTTTCTTT CASSQGGYTEAFF
. TRBJ2-7 TRBV6-6 TRBD1 TGTGCCAGCAGTTATCGGACAGGGTCCTACGAGCAGTACTTC CASSYRTGSYEQYF
. TRBJ1-2 TRBV7-2 TRBD1 TGTGCCAGCAGCTTAGCGGCCAGGGGGGTCGGTGGCTACACCTTC CASSLAARGVGGYTF
. TRBJ1-3 TRBV9 . TGTGCCAGCAGCGTAGTAGGGGAGGGAGCCTGGGAAAACACCATATATTTT CASSVVGEGAWENTIYF
. TRBJ2-1 TRBV9 TRBD2 TGTGCCAGCAGCACTCATATGAGGGAGCTAGCGGGAGGGCCTGGCAATGAGCAGTTCTTC CASSTHMRELAGGPGNEQFF
. TRBJ2-1 TRBV5-1 . TGCGCCAGCAGCTTGACCTCCGGGACCCACAATGAGCAGTTCTTC CASSLTSGTHNEQFF
. TRBJ1-1 TRBV7-9 . TGTGCCAGCAGCAGGATTGTGAACACTGAAGCTTTCTTT CASSRIVNTEAFF
. TRBJ1-1 TRBV2 TRBD1 TGTGCCAGCACTGAACAGGGGGCAGGCACTGAAGCTTTCTTT CASTEQGAGTEAFF
. TRBJ1-2 TRBV5-1 TRBD1 TGCGCCAGCAGCTCGCGACAGGGGGGCGAGGGCTACACCTTC CASSSRQGGEGYTF
. TRBJ2-3 TRBV5-4 . TGTGCCAGCAGCTTGCCAAATGCGCAGTATTTT CASSLPNAQYF
. TRBJ2-5 TRBV28 TRBD2 TGTGCCAGCAGTCCCCTAGCGGGAGTTAGAGAGACCCAGTACTTC CASSPLAGVRETQYF
once TRBJ1-4 TRBV9 . TGTGCCAGCAGCGGGGGGGGTCCTCCGGGACGACTTCCCGGGACTAATGAAAAACTGTTTTTT CASSGGGPPGRLPGTNEKLFF
. TRBJ2-1 TRBV5-5 TRBD2 TGTGCCAGCAGCCGCGGTGGAGCGGGAGATGAGCAGTTCTTC CASSRGGAGDEQFF
. TRBJ2-2 TRBV9 . TGTGCCAGCAGCGTACAACCGGCGGGGTTGGAGCTGTTTTTT CASSVQPAGLELFF